This T cell receptor beta chain was documented in a study of blood T cell repertoires in COVID-19. Using immunoSEQ multiplex PCR, the repertoire was profiled, and TCRdb retains in-frame clones only, with some absent. The table lists about 75,000 clones, less than 85% of them singletons, with roughly 5% in the top ten. This TCR was sampled from a woman aged 80 or older with active or convalescent COVID-19. Source material: peripheral blood.

CDR3: CASRGDSLLSGANVLTF. Here the CDR3 DNA reads TGTGCCAGCAGGGGGGACAGCCTTCTCTCTGGGGCCAACGTCCTGACTTTC. V is TRBV25-1 and J is TRBJ2-6; 7 bases align to TRBD1. V lost 6 bases and J lost 0; bases outside the gene matches: 8. Germline V gives CDR1 MGHDK, CDR2 SYGVNS. The CDR3 is made up of 17 amino acids.